A single sample is the source of the 29 T cell receptor beta chains below, sequenced in a study of cytomegalovirus exposure and HLA in healthy donors. The PCR contained 60 Vbeta and 13 Jbeta primers. Sequencing used immunoSEQ multiplex PCR; TCRdb keeps in-frame clones, though not all of them. Of 90,000 to 130,000 clones listed, around three quarters are singletons. The sample comprised PBMCs. These receptors were obtained from a man aged 30 to 39 in good health and CMV-seropositive.

The chain employs TRBV2 and TRBJ2-5; a weak D match, TRBD2 (5 bases). CDR1 and CDR2 from the germline V gene are SNHLY and FYNNEI. V was pared by 8 bases and J by 4 bases, with 11 bases between. CDR3 length: 12 residues. This chain's CDR3 is CASARELETQYF. CDR3 DNA sequence: TGTGCCAGCGCCCGGGAATTAGAGACCCAGTACTTC.

V usage is TRBV27 and J usage is TRBJ1-4; 8 positions match TRBD1. The CDR3 is made up of 14 amino acids. The trim removed 3 bases at V and 7 bases at J, leaving 4 bases unmatched. CDR1 MNHEY and CDR2 SMNVEV come from the germline V gene (reference sequence). The CDR3, as DNA: TGTGCCAGCAGTTTCTGGACAGGGAGTGAAAAACTGTTTTTT. This gives the protein CASSFWTGSEKLFF.

The chain joins TRBV7-3 to TRBJ2-2, with 7 bases identical to TRBD2. The V gene's germline CDR1 is SGHTA and CDR2 FQGTGA. The CDR3 extends over 16 amino acids. The J segment lost 1 base and the V segment lost 4 bases, leaving 6 bases of the junction unmatched. The CDR3 bases are TGTGCCAGCAGCTCCCGAGGCGGGGGGAACACCGGGGAGCTGTTTTTT. Amino acids: CASSSRGGGNTGELFF.

J is TRBJ1-1 and V is TRBV18, with 9 bases fitting TRBD1. The germline gives CDR1 KGHSH, CDR2 LQKENI. Trimming took 5 bases from V and 5 from J; bases not matched to a gene: 3. The CDR3 contains 13 residues. CDR3 residues: CASSRQGGTEAFF. In DNA form, the CDR3 reads TGTGCCAGCTCAAGACAGGGGGGGACTGAAGCTTTCTTT.

V gene TRBV30 combines with J gene TRBJ1-3, with a weak D call TRBD1 (5 bases). The germline gives CDR1 GTSNPN, CDR2 SVGIG (reference sequence). V gave up 2 bases and J gave up 7 bases, with 15 bases separating them. CDR3 size: 14 residues. The CDR3: CAWSRAGQFNTIYF. In DNA form, the CDR3 reads TGTGCCTGGAGTAGGGCAGGGCAGTTTAACACCATATATTTT.

This clone was detected a few times. The J gene is TRBJ2-7, the V gene TRBV6-1, with TRBD1 matching over 7 bases. V was pared by 4 bases and J by 9 bases, with 12 bases of the junction left unmatched. The CDR3 has 14 amino acids. From germline, CDR1 is MNHNS and CDR2 SASEGT. The CDR3 loop reads CASSAAAGGLGQYF. In nucleotides, the CDR3 is TGTGCCAGCAGTGCAGCGGCAGGGGGTTTGGGGCAGTACTTC.

V usage is TRBV5-1 and J usage is TRBJ1-6; no clear D. CDR3 length: 15 amino acids. Germline CDR1 is SGHRS and CDR2 is YFSETQ. Trimming took off 1 base at V and 9 bases at J, with 14 bases between the two ends. The CDR3 sequence: CASSLTGIPSSPLHF. For the CDR3, the DNA is TGCGCCAGCAGCTTGACCGGGATACCGAGTTCACCCCTCCACTTT.

The rearrangement joins TRBV10-2 to TRBJ2-3; 9 bases agree with TRBD2. The germline V gene has CDR1 WSHSY and CDR2 SAAADI. The CDR3 is made up of 15 amino acids. Trimming took 5 bases from V and 2 from J; bases not matched to a gene: 5. The CDR3 loop reads CASSLAGALTDTQYF. CDR3 coding DNA: TGCGCCAGCAGTTTAGCGGGGGCACTCACAGATACGCAGTATTTT.

This clone was observed a few times. The rearrangement uses TRBV6-6 and TRBJ2-5; no firm D call. V lost 4 bases and J 5 bases, leaving 11 bases between the germline ends. Germline V gene data show CDR1 as MNHNY and CDR2 as SVGAGI (reference sequence). The CDR3 is 13 amino acids. For the CDR3, the DNA is TGTGCCAGCAGTTCCCAACTCGGGGAGACCCAGTACTTC. Its translation: CASSSQLGETQYF.

The CDR3 reads CASSSWQIKNTEAFF. Here the CDR3 DNA reads TGTGCCAGCAGTTCTTGGCAGATCAAAAACACTGAAGCTTTCTTT. This chain joins TRBV28 and TRBJ1-1; D is unresolved. The length of the CDR3 is 15 residues. The germline gives CDR1 MDHEN, CDR2 SYDVKM. V was clipped by 4 bases and J by 2 bases, with 14 bases between them.

The sample holds one count of this clone. The chain recombines TRBV5-4 with TRBJ2-7, with 8 bases fitting TRBD1. V lost 7 bases to trimming and J lost 7 bases; unmatched junction nucleotides: 10. The CDR3 length is 13 residues. CDR1 and CDR2 (germline): SGHNT, YYREEE (reference sequence). The CDR3 nucleotides read TGTGCCAGCGGAAAGACAGGGGTTGGGGAGCAGTACTTC. This encodes CASGKTGVGEQYF. Variable domain in full (rest from reference TRBV5-4 and TRBJ2-7): ETGVTQSPTHLIKTRGQQVTLRCSSQSGHNTVSWYQQALGQGPQFIFQYYREEENGRGNFPPRFSGLQFPNYSSELNVNALELDDSALYLCASGKTGVGEQYFGPGTRLTVT.

This rearrangement joins TRBV5-1 to TRBJ2-5; 10 positions agree with TRBD1. V lost 7 bases to trimming and J lost 3 bases; unmatched junction nucleotides: 9. There are 15 residues in the CDR3. Per germline, CDR1 SGHRS and CDR2 YFSETQ. The CDR3, as DNA: TGCGCCAGCGGCGAAATAGGGACAGGGGAAGAGACCCAGTACTTC. Amino acid sequence: CASGEIGTGEETQYF.

This clone has only one observation. This sequence joins TRBV19 and TRBJ1-6, with TRBD1 identical over 7 bases. V gave up 4 bases and J gave up 7 bases; unmatched junction bases: 13. Germline V gene lookup returns CDR1 LNHDA and CDR2 SQIVND (reference sequence). This CDR3 has 17 amino acids. CDR3 DNA sequence: TGTGCCAGTAGTAGCTATAGGACAGGCGGAAACAATTCACCCCTCCACTTT. This encodes CASSSYRTGGNNSPLHF.

The chain joins TRBV6-6 to TRBJ2-2; the D gene is possibly TRBD1 (5 bases). This CDR3 is 13 amino acids long. Trimming shortened V by 10 bases and J by 0 bases, and 9 bases separated the two germline ends. Germline V gene data show CDR1 as MNHNY and CDR2 as SVGAGI (reference sequence). Written as DNA, the CDR3 is TGTGCCATCGACAGATCGAACACCGGGGAGCTGTTTTTT. Amino acids: CAIDRSNTGELFF.

J is TRBJ1-5 and V is TRBV4-1; TRBD1 matches at 7 bases. Germline CDR1 is MGHRA and CDR2 is YSYEKL. This CDR3 is 16 amino acids long. Losses at the gene ends were 3 bases for V and 2 bases for J; bases not matched to a gene: 7. The CDR3 loop is CASSQSQGDRNQPQHF. The CDR3 DNA follows: TGCGCCAGCAGCCAGTCCCAGGGGGATCGCAATCAGCCCCAGCATTTT.

J is TRBJ2-7 and V is TRBV27, with D perhaps matching TRBD1 (5 bases). CDR3 length equals 15 residues. Germline V CDR1 and CDR2: MNHEY, SMNVEV (reference sequence). V was cut by 2 bases and J by 5 bases, with 16 bases left in between. CDR3 coding DNA: TGTGCCAGCAGTTTAGACTCGAGGCAGGGCCACGAGCAGTACTTC. Amino acids: CASSLDSRQGHEQYF.

This sequence joins TRBV5-5 and TRBJ2-3; tentatively, D is TRBD2 (6 bases). Trimming left V 0 bases short and J 3 bases short, with 11 bases between. Looked up from germline, CDR1 is SGHKS and CDR2 is YYEKEE (reference sequence). CDR3 length: 15 residues. The CDR3 DNA reads TGTGCCAGCAGCTTGGTCGCAGGGAGGACAGATACGCAGTATTTT. Protein product: CASSLVAGRTDTQYF.

This clone has just a few counts. The chain uses TRBV18 and TRBJ2-6; D is uncertain. Trimming removed 3 bases at V and 0 bases at J, with 9 bases between. Germline assignment: CDR1 KGHSH and CDR2 LQKENI. This CDR3 is built from 16 residues. The CDR3 bases are TGTGCCAGCTCACCCTGGAGTAACTCTGGGGCCAACGTCCTGACTTTC. Encoded protein: CASSPWSNSGANVLTF.

This clone showed up just a few times. V gene TRBV10-3 combines with J gene TRBJ2-7; 12 nucleotides match TRBD2. V shed 4 bases and J 3 bases; nucleotides not matched to a gene: 4. The CDR3 totals 15 residues. CDR1 is ENHRY and CDR2 is SYGVKD in the germline V gene. The CDR3 reads CAISGGLAGNYEQYF. The CDR3 DNA sequence: TGTGCCATCAGTGGCGGACTAGCGGGGAACTACGAGCAGTACTTC.

The chain has TRBV18 and TRBJ2-5, with TRBD2 as a possible D gene (6 bases). V gave up 6 bases and J gave up 3 bases, with 20 bases separating them. Germline V CDR1 and CDR2: KGHSH, LQKENI. The CDR3 covers 16 residues. The CDR3 spells CASSPITGGVEETQYF. Here the CDR3 DNA reads TGTGCCAGCTCGCCAATTACCGGGGGTGTGGAAGAGACCCAGTACTTC.

This rearrangement joins TRBV6-5 to TRBJ1-6; the match to TRBD1 covers 8 bases. The CDR3 runs to 14 residues. Germline V gene sequence: CDR1 MNHEY, CDR2 SVGAGI. Unmatched junction bases numbered 5, after V lost 6 bases and J lost 7 bases. CDR3 bases: TGTGCCAGCAGGTCCGGGACAGGAAATTCACCCCTCCACTTT. Its protein is CASRSGTGNSPLHF.

V and J are TRBV28 and TRBJ2-6; D unresolved. CDR1 MDHEN and CDR2 SYDVKM come from the germline V gene. This CDR3 comprises 16 residues. Trimming pared 6 bases from V and 0 bases from J, leaving 12 bases between. CDR3 DNA: TGTGCCAGCAGCCCGGGTTGGGTCTCTGGGGCCAACGTCCTGACTTTC. It codes for CASSPGWVSGANVLTF.

The CDR3 DNA follows: TGTGCCAGCAGTGAAGGCGGGACAGGGGCCTACGAGCAGTACTTC. This encodes CASSEGGTGAYEQYF. The chain is built from TRBV6-1 and TRBJ2-7; 10 bases align to TRBD1. After removal of 1 base from V and 2 bases from J, the junction contained 2 bases not matched to a gene. The CDR3 runs to 15 residues. In germline, CDR1 is MNHNS, CDR2 SASEGT.

This clone was found many times. The same CDR3 arises from other DNA sequences in this sample as well. V gene TRBV2 combines with J gene TRBJ1-5; TRBD1 agrees at 8 bases. This CDR3 contains 16 residues. Trimming cost V 5 bases and J 1 base; bases outside gene matches: 7. Germline CDR1 SNHLY, CDR2 FYNNEI. The CDR3 nucleotides are TGTGCCAGCAGTCCTCAGGGGGCACGAAGCAATCAGCCCCAGCATTTT. Residues: CASSPQGARSNQPQHF. The full variable domain, completed using reference TRBV2 and TRBJ1-5, is EPEVTQTPSHQVTQMGQEVILRCVPISNHLYFYWYRQILGQKVEFLVSFYNNEISEKSEIFDDQFSVERPDGSNFTLKIRSTKLEDSAMYFCASSPQGARSNQPQHFGDGTRLSIL.

The chain recombines TRBV6-5 with TRBJ1-6; 7 positions match TRBD1. The CDR3 totals 14 residues. Germline V gene data show CDR1 as MNHEY and CDR2 as SVGAGI. Germline trimming cut 6 bases from V and 8 bases from J; bases unmatched to any gene: 7. CDR3 nucleotide sequence: TGTGCCAGCAGCTTCGGACAGGTCGATTCACCCCTCCACTTT. Amino acids: CASSFGQVDSPLHF.

The chain employs TRBV5-5 and TRBJ1-5; maybe TRBD1 (6 bases). V dropped 4 bases and J dropped 4 bases, with 12 bases sitting between them. CDR1 and CDR2 from the germline V gene are SGHKS and YYEKEE (reference sequence). The CDR3 runs 14 residues. The CDR3 DNA is TGTGCCAGCAGCGCGGACAGCTCGAATCAGCCCCAGCATTTT. Its translation: CASSADSSNQPQHF. Full variable domain (remainder filled in from reference TRBV5-5 and TRBJ1-5): DAGVTQSPTHLIKTRGQQVTLRCSPISGHKSVSWYQQVLGQGPQFIFQYYEKEERGRGNFPDRFSARQFPNYSSELNVNALLLGDSALYLCASSADSSNQPQHFGDGTRLSIL.

The chain recombines TRBV10-1 with TRBJ1-5; D is unresolved. The CDR3 consists of 17 residues. The germline CDR1 and CDR2 sequences are WNHNN and SYGVQD (reference sequence). The V gene lost 6 bases and the J gene lost 5 bases, with 23 bases spanning the gap. The CDR3 spells CASSASPELQFDQPQHF. The CDR3 DNA reads as TGCGCCAGCAGCGCATCGCCGGAGCTGCAATTTGATCAGCCCCAGCATTTT.

The chain employs TRBV6-1 and TRBJ1-1; D call uncertain. Germline loops: CDR1 MNHNS, CDR2 SASEGT. The CDR3 totals 13 residues. The V end was cut by 6 bases, the J end by 3 bases, with 11 bases between. In DNA form, the CDR3 reads TGTGCCAGCAGGCAAGTGAGCCACACTGAAGCTTTCTTT. Translating it yields CASRQVSHTEAFF.

This rearrangement joins TRBV28 to TRBJ2-5; 7 nucleotides line up with TRBD1. The end of the DNA fits TRBJ2-7 better, so the J call may be wrong. The V gene's germline CDR1 is MDHEN and CDR2 SYDVKM. The CDR3 consists of 14 residues. For the CDR3, the DNA is TGTGCCAGCCTCCAGAGGACAGGATCCTACGAGCAGTACTTC. It specifies CASLQRTGSYEQYF.